Listed below are T cell receptor beta chains from one sample, sequenced in a study of shared clonotypes between healthy human individuals. The assay was immunoSEQ multiplex PCR, and TCRdb's table has in-frame clones only and misses some. In the table there are over 2,000,000 clones, around 93% of which are singletons. The material sequenced was naive CD8+ T cells from PBMCs. The receptors originated from a man in his late teens or twenties in good health. Some clones in this sample may be carry-over from other donors' samples. The CDR3 runs from the conserved cysteine through the conserved F or W. Each record gives: V gene, clone size, CDR3 protein. Size is omitted from some rows. Given values are once, few, many or a class for expanded clones.

TRBV9,NA,CASSPLGRTRANVLTF
TRBV13,NA,CASSQVGGSYEQYF
TRBV19,NA,CASSIVGGRAYNEQFF
TRBV7-7,once,CASSLVGIEETQYF
TRBV19,NA,CASSPRDSKQETQYF
TRBV5-1,NA,CASTPGGVEEQYF
TRBV7-2,NA,CASSSRTSGATYNEQFF
TRBV9,NA,CASKSGGTGELFF
TRBV19,NA,CATQWENNEKLFF
TRBV19,NA,CAIVVEAGELFF
TRBV21-1,NA,CASSQGGRGNTEAFF
TRBV7-9,NA,CASSLPLGYEQYF
TRBV27,NA,CASSQISTNEKLFF
TRBV14,NA,CASSQDGAGRKKLFF
TRBV6-1,NA,CASRQRLADNEQFF